These T cell receptor beta chains were read from a single sample in a study of shared clonotypes between healthy human individuals. TCRdb keeps only in-frame clones here, not all; method: immunoSEQ multiplex PCR. This sample carries a few hundred thousand clones, around 87% of them seen once, and the ten largest clones take roughly 17%. The sequenced sample consisted of memory CD8+ T cells sorted from blood. The source is a young man in good health. Each CDR3 is given with its conserved first and last residue. D genes are given only for firm matches. The listing skips clone size in some rows; elsewhere it reads once, few, many or a size class.

TRBV5-1	TRBJ2-2	-	-	TGCGCCAGCAGCTGGGACGCGGACACCGGGGAGCTGTTTTTT	CASSWDADTGELFF
TRBV9	TRBJ2-2	-	-	TGTGCCAGCAGCGTAGTTGGTCAGGCCGGGGAGCTGTTTTTT	CASSVVGQAGELFF
TRBV7-9	TRBJ2-5	-	-	TGTGCCAGCAGCGTAGAGGGACTTCATGAGACCCAGTACTTC	CASSVEGLHETQYF
TRBV4-1	TRBJ2-2	TRBD2	-	TGCGCCAGCAGCCCATGGGCGGGAGTGGGAACCGGGGAGCTGTTTTTT	CASSPWAGVGTGELFF
TRBV6-6	TRBJ2-7	TRBD2	-	TGTGCCAGCAGCTCGGGACTAGTACTCCACGAGCAGTACTTC	CASSSGLVLHEQYF
TRBV10-3	TRBJ2-3	-	-	TGTGCCATCAGTCCGGCGAACCGGGACGGCAACACAGATACGCAGTATTTT	CAISPANRDGNTDTQYF
TRBV9	TRBJ2-4	TRBD2	-	TGTGCCAGCAGCCCGTCCCCAGGGGTGGCTAGCGGGAGGTTCAAAAACATTCAGTACTTC	CASSPSPGVASGRFKNIQYF
TRBV4-1	TRBJ1-1	-	-	TGCGCCAGCAGCCAGGCAGGCGGGATGAACACTGAAGCTTTCTTT	CASSQAGGMNTEAFF
TRBV27	TRBJ2-7	TRBD2	-	TGTGCCAGCAGGCCGGGACTAGGGCCAGGTCGGGAGCAGTACTTC	CASRPGLGPGREQYF
TRBV28	TRBJ1-6	-	-	TGTGCCAGCAGCACCGGACAGTTAACAGGTTCACCCCTCCACTTT	CASSTGQLTGSPLHF
TRBV10-2	TRBJ2-1	-	-	TGCGCCAGCAGTGAAGTCGGTTACAATGAGCAGTTCTTC	CASSEVGYNEQFF
TRBV5-4	TRBJ2-2	TRBD1	once	TGTGCCAGCAGCGCGACAGGGGCCGGGGAGCTGTTTTTT	CASSATGAGELFF
TRBV7-6	TRBJ2-3	TRBD2	-	TGTGCCAGCAGCTCCTTTTTAGCGGGAGGCACAGATACGCAGTATTTT	CASSSFLAGGTDTQYF
TRBV4-3	TRBJ2-7	TRBD2	once	TGCGCCAGCAGCATGGAGCGGGAGCTGGACGAGCAGTACTTC	CASSMERELDEQYF
TRBV4-1	TRBJ2-1	TRBD1	-	TGCGCCAGCAGGGTCGACAGGGGGGCCTACAATGAGCAGTTCTTC	CASRVDRGAYNEQFF
TRBV19	TRBJ1-1	TRBD1	-	TGTGCCAGTGCCGGGACAGGGCTCGGGAACACTGAAGCTTTCTTT	CASAGTGLGNTEAFF